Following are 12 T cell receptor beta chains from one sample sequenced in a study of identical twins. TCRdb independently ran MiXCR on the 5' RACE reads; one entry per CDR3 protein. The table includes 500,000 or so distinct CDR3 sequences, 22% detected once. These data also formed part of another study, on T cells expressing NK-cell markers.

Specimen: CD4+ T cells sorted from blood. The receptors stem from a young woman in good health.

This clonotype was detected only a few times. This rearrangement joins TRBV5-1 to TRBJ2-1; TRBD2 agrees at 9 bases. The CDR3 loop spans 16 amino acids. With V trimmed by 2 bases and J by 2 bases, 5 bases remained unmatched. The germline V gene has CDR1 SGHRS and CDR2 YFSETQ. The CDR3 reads CASSLNLAGTYNEQFF. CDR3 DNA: TGCGCCAGCAGCTTAAATCTAGCGGGAACCTACAATGAGCAGTTCTTC.

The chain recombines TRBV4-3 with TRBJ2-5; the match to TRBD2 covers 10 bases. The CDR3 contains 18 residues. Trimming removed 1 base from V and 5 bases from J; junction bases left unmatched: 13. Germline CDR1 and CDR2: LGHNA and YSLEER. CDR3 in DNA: TGCGCCAGCAGCCAAGGACTAGCGGGCCCCCCCTCGGAGGAGACCCAGTACTTC. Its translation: CASSQGLAGPPSEETQYF.

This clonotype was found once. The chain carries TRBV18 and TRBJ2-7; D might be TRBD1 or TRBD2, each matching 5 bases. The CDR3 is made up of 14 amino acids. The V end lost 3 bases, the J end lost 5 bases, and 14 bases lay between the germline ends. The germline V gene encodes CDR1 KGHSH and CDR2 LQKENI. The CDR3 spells CASSPQGEGDEQYF. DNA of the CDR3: TGTGCCAGCTCACCCCAGGGAGAAGGCGACGAGCAGTACTTC.

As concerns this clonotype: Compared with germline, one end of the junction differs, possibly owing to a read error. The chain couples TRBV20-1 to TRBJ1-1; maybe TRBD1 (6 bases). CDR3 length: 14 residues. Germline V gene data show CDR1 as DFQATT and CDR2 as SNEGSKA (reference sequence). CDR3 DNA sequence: TGCATTGCTAGACGTTCGGGACAGAACACTGAAGCTTTCTTT. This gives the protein CIARRSGQNTEAFF.

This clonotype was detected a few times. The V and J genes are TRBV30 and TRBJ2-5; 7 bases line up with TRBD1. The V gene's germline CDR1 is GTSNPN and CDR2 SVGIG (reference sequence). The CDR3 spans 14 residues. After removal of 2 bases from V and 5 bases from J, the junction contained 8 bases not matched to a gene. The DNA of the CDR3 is TGTGCCTGGAGTCAGAGACAGGGCCGCGAGACCCAGTACTTC. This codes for CAWSQRQGRETQYF.

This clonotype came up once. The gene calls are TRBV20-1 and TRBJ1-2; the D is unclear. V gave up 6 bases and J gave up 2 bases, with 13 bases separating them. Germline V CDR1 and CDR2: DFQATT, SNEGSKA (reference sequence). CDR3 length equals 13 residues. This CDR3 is CSAPQELNYGYTF. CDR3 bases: TGCAGTGCCCCCCAGGAACTCAACTATGGCTACACCTTC.

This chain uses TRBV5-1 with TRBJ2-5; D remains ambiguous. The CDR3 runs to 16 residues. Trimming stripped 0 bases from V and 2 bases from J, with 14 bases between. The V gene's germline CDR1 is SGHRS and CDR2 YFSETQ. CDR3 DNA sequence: TGCGCCAGCAGCTTGGCTGTTCAGTTCTTACAAGAGACCCAGTACTTC. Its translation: CASSLAVQFLQETQYF.

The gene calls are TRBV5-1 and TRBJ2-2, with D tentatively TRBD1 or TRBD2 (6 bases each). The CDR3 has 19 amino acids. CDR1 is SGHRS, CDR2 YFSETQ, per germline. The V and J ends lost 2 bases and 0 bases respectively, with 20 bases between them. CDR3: CASSLIRGHRGPNTGELFF. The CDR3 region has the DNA TGCGCCAGCAGCTTAATACGGGGGCACCGAGGGCCGAACACCGGGGAGCTGTTTTTT.

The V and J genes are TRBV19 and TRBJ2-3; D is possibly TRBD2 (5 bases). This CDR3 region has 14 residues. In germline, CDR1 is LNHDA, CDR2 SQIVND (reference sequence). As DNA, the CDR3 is TGTGACCCTCCTAAGGAGAGGGGCACAGATACGCAGTATTTT. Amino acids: CDPPKERGTDTQYF.

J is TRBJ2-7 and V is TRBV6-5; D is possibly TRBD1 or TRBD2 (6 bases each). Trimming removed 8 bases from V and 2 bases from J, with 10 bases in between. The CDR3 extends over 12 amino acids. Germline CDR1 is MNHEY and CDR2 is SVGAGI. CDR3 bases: TGTGCCAGCTCGGGGGACACCTACGAGCAGTACTTC. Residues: CASSGDTYEQYF.

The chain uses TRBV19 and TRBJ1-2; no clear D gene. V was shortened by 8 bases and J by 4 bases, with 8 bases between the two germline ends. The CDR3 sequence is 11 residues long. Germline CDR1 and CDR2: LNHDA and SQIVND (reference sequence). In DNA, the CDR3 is TGTGCCAGTCAGCATTCCTATGGCTACACCTTC. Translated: CASQHSYGYTF.

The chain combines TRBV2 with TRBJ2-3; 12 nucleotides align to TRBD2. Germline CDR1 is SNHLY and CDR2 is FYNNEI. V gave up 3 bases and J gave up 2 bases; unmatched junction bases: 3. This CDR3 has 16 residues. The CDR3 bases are TGTGCCAGCAGTGATCGACTAGCGGGAGCCACAGATACGCAGTATTTT. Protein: CASSDRLAGATDTQYF.